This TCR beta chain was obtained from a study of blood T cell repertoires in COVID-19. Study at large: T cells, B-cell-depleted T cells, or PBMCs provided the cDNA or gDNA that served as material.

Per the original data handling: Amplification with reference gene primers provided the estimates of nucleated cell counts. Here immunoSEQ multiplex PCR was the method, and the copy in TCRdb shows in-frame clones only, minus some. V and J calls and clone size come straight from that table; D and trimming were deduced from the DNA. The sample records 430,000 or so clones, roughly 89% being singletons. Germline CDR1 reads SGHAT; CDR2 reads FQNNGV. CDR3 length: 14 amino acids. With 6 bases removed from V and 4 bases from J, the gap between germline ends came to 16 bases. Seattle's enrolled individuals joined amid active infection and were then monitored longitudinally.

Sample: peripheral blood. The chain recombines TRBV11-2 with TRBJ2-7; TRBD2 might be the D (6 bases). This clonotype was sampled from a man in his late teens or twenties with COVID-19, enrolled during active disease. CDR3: CASSPRTSTYEQYF. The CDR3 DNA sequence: TGTGCCAGCAGTCCCAGAACTAGCACGTACGAGCAGTACTTC.